This is a list of T cell receptor beta chains from one sample in a study of patients and donors after allogeneic stem cell transplantation. TCRdb used MiXCR to reprocess the RT-PCR reads, holding one entry per CDR3 protein. This table has some 31,000 distinct CDR3 sequences, 37% appearing once. What was sequenced was blood, either unsorted or a sorted T cell fraction (not recorded which). These receptors were obtained from a human donor who was either an allogeneic HSCT recipient or a stem cell or donor lymphocyte infusion donor (not recorded which). It is not recorded whose cells these are; they may come from a transplant donor. The CDR3 runs from the conserved cysteine through the conserved F or W. The D gene is left open where the match is weak. Expanded clones get a size class; other rows say once, few or many, or leave the size out.

j_gene: TRBJ1-5
abundance: many
d_gene: NA
v_gene: TRBV12-3/TRBV12-4
CDR3nt: TGTGCCAGCAGTCCAGACAGGCGCAATCAGCCCCAGCATTTT
CDR3aa: CASSPDRRNQPQHF

j_gene: TRBJ1-1
abundance: NA
d_gene: NA
v_gene: TRBV7-2
CDR3nt: TGTGCCAGCAGCTTATCTCAGAACACTGAAGCTTTCTTT
CDR3aa: CASSLSQNTEAFF

j_gene: TRBJ2-7
abundance: NA
d_gene: NA
v_gene: TRBV18
CDR3nt: TGTGCCAGCTCACCACCGGGTAGCTACGAGCAGTACTTC
CDR3aa: CASSPPGSYEQYF

j_gene: TRBJ2-3
abundance: NA
d_gene: NA
v_gene: TRBV12-3/TRBV12-4
CDR3nt: TGTGCCAGCAGTTTAGCCCGGGACCTTCGGGATACGCAGTATTTT
CDR3aa: CASSLARDLRDTQYF

j_gene: TRBJ2-7
abundance: few
d_gene: NA
v_gene: TRBV29-1
CDR3nt: TGCAGCGTTGCTCATGCATCAGGGTACCACGAGCAGTACTTC
CDR3aa: CSVAHASGYHEQYF

j_gene: TRBJ1-1
abundance: NA
d_gene: NA
v_gene: TRBV5-5
CDR3nt: TGTGCCAGCAGCGACCACCCGAGGTTACCAGGTTATCGGAACACTGAAGCTTTCTTT
CDR3aa: CASSDHPRLPGYRNTEAFF

j_gene: TRBJ2-5
abundance: NA
d_gene: NA
v_gene: TRBV10-3
CDR3nt: TGTGCCATCAGTGAGTTTCAGGGGAGGCGAGAGACCCAGTACTTC
CDR3aa: CAISEFQGRRETQYF

j_gene: TRBJ2-2
abundance: NA
d_gene: NA
v_gene: TRBV18
CDR3nt: TGTGCCAGCTCACCAGATTGGTTGACCGGGGAGCTGTTTTTT
CDR3aa: CASSPDWLTGELFF

j_gene: TRBJ2-3
abundance: NA
d_gene: NA
v_gene: TRBV27
CDR3nt: TGTGCCAGCAGTTTTTCAGCGGAGAGCACAGATACGCAGTATTTT
CDR3aa: CASSFSAESTDTQYF

j_gene: TRBJ1-2
abundance: few
d_gene: NA
v_gene: TRBV29-1
CDR3nt: TGCAGCGTTACCGACAGGATCTATGGCTACACCTTC
CDR3aa: CSVTDRIYGYTF

j_gene: TRBJ1-5
abundance: few
d_gene: NA
v_gene: TRBV4-3
CDR3nt: TGCGCCAGCAGCCAAGACCAGGGCCTTAATCAGCCCCAGCATTTT
CDR3aa: CASSQDQGLNQPQHF

j_gene: TRBJ1-1
abundance: NA
d_gene: NA
v_gene: TRBV12-3/TRBV12-4
CDR3nt: TGTGCCAGCAGTTTTCTCAGTGGGATGGCTTTCTTT
CDR3aa: CASSFLSGMAFF

j_gene: TRBJ1-5
abundance: NA
d_gene: NA
v_gene: TRBV12-3/TRBV12-4
CDR3nt: TGTGCCAGCCGGCGAGGGGTTGATAATCAGCCCCAGCATTTT
CDR3aa: CASRRGVDNQPQHF

j_gene: TRBJ1-2
abundance: many
d_gene: NA
v_gene: TRBV4-2
CDR3nt: TGTGCCAGCAGCCAAGAATCAGAAAACCTGTATGGCTACACCTTC
CDR3aa: CASSQESENLYGYTF

j_gene: TRBJ1-5
abundance: NA
d_gene: NA
v_gene: TRBV4-1
CDR3nt: TGCGCCAGCAGCCAAGGACAGTGGGATCTGCCCCAGCATTTT
CDR3aa: CASSQGQWDLPQHF

j_gene: TRBJ1-5
abundance: few
d_gene: TRBD1
v_gene: TRBV24-1
CDR3nt: TGTGCCACCAGCCCCGGGACAGTTAGCAATCAGCCCCAGCATTTT
CDR3aa: CATSPGTVSNQPQHF

j_gene: TRBJ1-1
abundance: few
d_gene: NA
v_gene: TRBV10-3
CDR3nt: TGTGCCATCAGTGGGGGAGCAGGGGACTACACTGAAGCTTTCTTT
CDR3aa: CAISGGAGDYTEAFF

j_gene: TRBJ2-2
abundance: NA
d_gene: NA
v_gene: TRBV12-3/TRBV12-4
CDR3nt: TGTGCCAGCAGTTTAGCGGGACAGTTGCGGGAGTACACCGGGGAGCTGTTTTTT
CDR3aa: CASSLAGQLREYTGELFF

j_gene: TRBJ1-4
abundance: NA
d_gene: NA
v_gene: TRBV6-2/TRBV6-3
CDR3nt: TGTGCCAGCAAAGGAAAACTGTTTTTT
CDR3aa: CASKGKLFF

j_gene: TRBJ1-4
abundance: many
d_gene: NA
v_gene: TRBV10-3
CDR3nt: TGTGCCATCAGAAGGGAGGGAGAAAAACTGTTTTTT
CDR3aa: CAIRREGEKLFF

j_gene: TRBJ2-1
abundance: few
d_gene: TRBD1
v_gene: TRBV5-8
CDR3nt: TGTGCCAGCAGCTTGGCTTCAGGGGGCACGTCTGCGCAGTTCTTC
CDR3aa: CASSLASGGTSAQFF

j_gene: TRBJ1-6
abundance: NA
d_gene: TRBD1
v_gene: TRBV4-3
CDR3nt: TGCGCCAGCAGCCAAGAAGGGGACAGGAGCCATAATTCACCCCTCCACTTT
CDR3aa: CASSQEGDRSHNSPLHF

j_gene: TRBJ2-1
abundance: few
d_gene: TRBD2
v_gene: TRBV25-1
CDR3nt: TGTGCCAGCAGTGAATTTGGACAGAGCGGGAGGGCCGGGAATGAGCAGTTCTTC
CDR3aa: CASSEFGQSGRAGNEQFF

j_gene: TRBJ2-1
abundance: few
d_gene: TRBD2
v_gene: TRBV20-1
CDR3nt: TGCAGTGCCCCACTAGCGGGAGAGGGCAATGAGCAGTTCTTC
CDR3aa: CSAPLAGEGNEQFF

j_gene: TRBJ1-6
abundance: NA
d_gene: NA
v_gene: TRBV5-6
CDR3nt: TGTGCCAGCAGCTTGTTACGGTACTCCTATAATTCACCCCTCCACTTT
CDR3aa: CASSLLRYSYNSPLHF

j_gene: TRBJ1-3
abundance: NA
d_gene: NA
v_gene: TRBV2
CDR3nt: TGTGCCAGCAGCGGAAGTGAAAACACCATATATTTT
CDR3aa: CASSGSENTIYF

j_gene: TRBJ1-1
abundance: few
d_gene: NA
v_gene: TRBV12-3/TRBV12-4
CDR3nt: TGTGCCAGCAGTTTGATTATCGGGGGAGGTACTGAAGCTTTCTTT
CDR3aa: CASSLIIGGGTEAFF

j_gene: TRBJ1-5
abundance: NA
d_gene: NA
v_gene: TRBV10-3
CDR3nt: TGTGCCACCAAAGGGGCTGGTTTGGGCAATCAGCCCCAGCATTTT
CDR3aa: CATKGAGLGNQPQHF

j_gene: TRBJ1-6
abundance: few
d_gene: NA
v_gene: TRBV7-9
CDR3nt: TGTGCCAGCACCCGTTTCGGGCACAACTCACCCCTCCACTTT
CDR3aa: CASTRFGHNSPLHF

j_gene: TRBJ2-2
abundance: NA
d_gene: NA
v_gene: TRBV10-2
CDR3nt: TGCGCCAGCAGTATTAAATACACCGGGGAGCTGTTTTTT
CDR3aa: CASSIKYTGELFF

j_gene: TRBJ1-4
abundance: many
d_gene: NA
v_gene: TRBV7-9
CDR3nt: TGTGCCAGCAGCTTATACGGTGAAAAACTGTTTTTT
CDR3aa: CASSLYGEKLFF

j_gene: TRBJ2-1
abundance: NA
d_gene: NA
v_gene: TRBV12-3/TRBV12-4
CDR3nt: TGTGCCAGCAGTCTTGGGGGGCCGAATGAGCAGTTCTTC
CDR3aa: CASSLGGPNEQFF

j_gene: TRBJ2-1
abundance: NA
d_gene: NA
v_gene: TRBV12-5
CDR3nt: TGTGCTAGTGGTTACCACAATGAGCAGTTCTTC
CDR3aa: CASGYHNEQFF

j_gene: TRBJ1-1
abundance: many
d_gene: TRBD1
v_gene: TRBV5-1
CDR3nt: TGCGCCAGCAGCCAGGGACAGGTCCGGGGCACTGAAGCTTTCTTT
CDR3aa: CASSQGQVRGTEAFF

j_gene: TRBJ1-5
abundance: NA
d_gene: NA
v_gene: TRBV7-7
CDR3nt: TGTGCCAGCAGCTCCCGCCCGGACAGCCATAGGCGACAGCCCCAGCATTTT
CDR3aa: CASSSRPDSHRRQPQHF

j_gene: TRBJ2-3
abundance: NA
d_gene: TRBD2
v_gene: TRBV7-2
CDR3nt: TGTGCCAGCAGCTGGGATTCTACGCGGGAGGTATTCACAGATACGCAGTATTTT
CDR3aa: CASSWDSTREVFTDTQYF

j_gene: TRBJ2-3
abundance: few
d_gene: NA
v_gene: TRBV4-2
CDR3nt: TGTGCCAGCAGCCAGCTCGGGGCTAGCGACACAGATACGCAGTATTTT
CDR3aa: CASSQLGASDTDTQYF

j_gene: TRBJ1-6
abundance: few
d_gene: TRBD1
v_gene: TRBV6-5
CDR3nt: TGTGCCAGCAGCGGACAGGGAAATTCACCCCTCCACTTT
CDR3aa: CASSGQGNSPLHF

j_gene: TRBJ1-5
abundance: NA
d_gene: TRBD1
v_gene: TRBV7-9
CDR3nt: TGTGCCAGCAGCCCAGGGGGAAATCAGCCCCAGCATTTT
CDR3aa: CASSPGGNQPQHF

j_gene: TRBJ1-2
abundance: few
d_gene: NA
v_gene: TRBV12-3/TRBV12-4
CDR3nt: TGTGCCAGCAGTTTAACGGCGAACTATGGCTACACCTTC
CDR3aa: CASSLTANYGYTF

j_gene: TRBJ2-1
abundance: few
d_gene: NA
v_gene: TRBV7-9
CDR3nt: TGTGCCAGCAGTCCCCTGGAGGACGACAATGAGCAGTTCTTC
CDR3aa: CASSPLEDDNEQFF

j_gene: TRBJ2-5
abundance: few
d_gene: NA
v_gene: TRBV12-3/TRBV12-4
CDR3nt: TGTGCCAGCAGTTTAGGGTTAAAGGGGACCCAGTACTTC
CDR3aa: CASSLGLKGTQYF

j_gene: TRBJ2-7
abundance: NA
d_gene: TRBD1
v_gene: TRBV4-1
CDR3nt: TGCGCCAGCAGCCTAGGACAGGGATCCTACGAGCAGTACTTC
CDR3aa: CASSLGQGSYEQYF

j_gene: TRBJ2-5
abundance: NA
d_gene: NA
v_gene: TRBV7-9
CDR3nt: TGTGCCAGCAGCTTATTTCAGATTCAAGAGACCCAGTACTTC
CDR3aa: CASSLFQIQETQYF

j_gene: TRBJ1-2
abundance: many
d_gene: NA
v_gene: TRBV27
CDR3nt: TGTGCCAGCAGTACCGACAACTATGGCTACACCTTC
CDR3aa: CASSTDNYGYTF

j_gene: TRBJ1-1
abundance: NA
d_gene: NA
v_gene: TRBV21-1
CDR3nt: TGTGCCAGCAGCAACGCTTTTAAGTCGAGAAGGGTGGTGAACACTGAAGCTTTCTTT
CDR3aa: CASSNAFKSRRVVNTEAFF